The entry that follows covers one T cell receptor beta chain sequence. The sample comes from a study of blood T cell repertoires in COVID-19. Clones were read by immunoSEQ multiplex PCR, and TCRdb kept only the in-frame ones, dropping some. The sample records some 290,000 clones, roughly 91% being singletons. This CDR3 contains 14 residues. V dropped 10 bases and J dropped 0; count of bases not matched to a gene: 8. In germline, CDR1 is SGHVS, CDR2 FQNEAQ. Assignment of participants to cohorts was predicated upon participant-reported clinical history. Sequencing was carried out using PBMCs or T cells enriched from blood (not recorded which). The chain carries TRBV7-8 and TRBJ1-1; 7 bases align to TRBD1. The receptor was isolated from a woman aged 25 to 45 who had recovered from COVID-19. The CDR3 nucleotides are TGTGCCACCTCACAGGGGCGGATGAACACTGAAGCTTTCTTT. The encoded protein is CATSQGRMNTEAFF.